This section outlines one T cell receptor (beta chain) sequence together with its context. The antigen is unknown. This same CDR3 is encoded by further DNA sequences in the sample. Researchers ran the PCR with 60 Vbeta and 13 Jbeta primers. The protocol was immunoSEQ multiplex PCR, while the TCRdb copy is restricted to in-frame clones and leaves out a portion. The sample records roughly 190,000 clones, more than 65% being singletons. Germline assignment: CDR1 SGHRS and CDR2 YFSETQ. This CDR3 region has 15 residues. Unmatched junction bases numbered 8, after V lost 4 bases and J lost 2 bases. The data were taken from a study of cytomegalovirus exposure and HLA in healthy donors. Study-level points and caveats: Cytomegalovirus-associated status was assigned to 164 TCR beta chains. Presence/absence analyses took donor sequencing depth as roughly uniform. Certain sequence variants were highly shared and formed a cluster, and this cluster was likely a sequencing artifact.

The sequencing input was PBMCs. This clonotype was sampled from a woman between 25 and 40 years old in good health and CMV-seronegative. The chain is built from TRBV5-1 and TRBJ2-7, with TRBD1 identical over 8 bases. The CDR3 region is CASSLPGQGAYEQYF. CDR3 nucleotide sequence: TGCGCCAGCAGCCTACCCGGACAGGGAGCCTACGAGCAGTACTTC.